The rows below give T cell receptor beta chains drawn from one sample of a study of control samples from healthy donors and cancer patients. Only in-frame clones appear in the TCRdb table, and some are missing; sequencing was by immunoSEQ multiplex PCR. The table records 65,000 to 95,000 clones, about 89% of them present only once. The sample was blood. The receptors stem from a man over 45 in good health. The CDR3 runs from the conserved cysteine through the conserved F or W. Fields, in order: D gene, V gene, J gene, clone size, CDR3 DNA, CDR3 protein. D genes are given only for firm matches. Clone size, where shown, is once, few, many, or a class for clones that have expanded.

d_call: -
v_call: TRBV4-1
j_call: TRBJ2-5
clone_size: -
cdr3_nt: TGCGCCAGCAGCCAAGCGTTCGGGACCGACCGGGAGACCCAGTACTTC
cdr3_aa: CASSQAFGTDRETQYF

d_call: -
v_call: TRBV30
j_call: TRBJ2-1
clone_size: -
cdr3_nt: TGTGCCTGGAGTAGGTCTGGTGAGCAGTTCTTC
cdr3_aa: CAWSRSGEQFF

d_call: TRBD2
v_call: TRBV5-1
j_call: TRBJ2-2
clone_size: -
cdr3_nt: TGCGCCAGCAGCTTTCCTACCGGGAGGGCGAACACCGGGGAGCTGTTTTTT
cdr3_aa: CASSFPTGRANTGELFF

d_call: TRBD2
v_call: TRBV7-2
j_call: TRBJ2-1
clone_size: -
cdr3_nt: TGTGCCAGCAGCTTAGGGGGGACTAGCGTCGGTGAGCAGTTCTTC
cdr3_aa: CASSLGGTSVGEQFF

d_call: -
v_call: TRBV3-1/TRBV3-2
j_call: TRBJ1-5
clone_size: -
cdr3_nt: TGTGCCAGCAGTCCCGACAGGAATCAGCCCCAGCATTTT
cdr3_aa: CASSPDRNQPQHF

d_call: -
v_call: TRBV25-1
j_call: TRBJ1-1
clone_size: -
cdr3_nt: TGTGCCAGCAGTGAATTGGGGGACATAGAAGCTTTCTTT
cdr3_aa: CASSELGDIEAFF

d_call: -
v_call: TRBV9
j_call: TRBJ2-2
clone_size: -
cdr3_nt: TGTGCCAGCAGCGTATCGATAGAGCCTTACACCGGGGAGCTGTTTTTT
cdr3_aa: CASSVSIEPYTGELFF

d_call: -
v_call: TRBV20-1
j_call: TRBJ2-1
clone_size: -
cdr3_nt: TGCAGTGCCGCCGTGACGGATGAGCAGTTCTTC
cdr3_aa: CSAAVTDEQFF

d_call: TRBD1
v_call: TRBV4-1
j_call: TRBJ1-2
clone_size: -
cdr3_nt: TGCGCCAGCAGCCAGACCCCCACGACAGGGGGCAACTATGGCTACACCTTC
cdr3_aa: CASSQTPTTGGNYGYTF

d_call: TRBD2
v_call: TRBV4-3
j_call: TRBJ2-1
clone_size: -
cdr3_nt: TGCGCCAGCAGCCAAGGCACTAGCGGGCCCAGCTCCTACAATGAGCAGTTCTTC
cdr3_aa: CASSQGTSGPSSYNEQFF

d_call: TRBD1
v_call: TRBV2
j_call: TRBJ2-1
clone_size: -
cdr3_nt: TGTGCCAGGAGACAGGGGAAAGGTGAGCAGTTCTTC
cdr3_aa: CARRQGKGEQFF

d_call: -
v_call: TRBV6-2/TRBV6-3
j_call: TRBJ1-4
clone_size: -
cdr3_nt: TGTGCCAGCAGTTCCGCGGGAGATAATGAAAAACTGTTTTTT
cdr3_aa: CASSSAGDNEKLFF

d_call: -
v_call: TRBV9
j_call: TRBJ1-2
clone_size: -
cdr3_nt: TGTGCCAGCAGCGTAGGCGGTCCTGGCTACACCTTC
cdr3_aa: CASSVGGPGYTF

d_call: TRBD2
v_call: TRBV4-3
j_call: TRBJ2-3
clone_size: -
cdr3_nt: TGCGCCAGCAGCCTTAGCGGGGGCCGGTCGCAGTATTTT
cdr3_aa: CASSLSGGRSQYF

d_call: -
v_call: TRBV19
j_call: TRBJ1-2
clone_size: -
cdr3_nt: TGTGCCAGTACCACCTCGGACAGCAGACACTATGGCTACACCTTC
cdr3_aa: CASTTSDSRHYGYTF

d_call: -
v_call: TRBV30
j_call: TRBJ2-7
clone_size: -
cdr3_nt: TGTGCCTGGAGTGGACAGCTGTACGGCGAGCAGTACTTC
cdr3_aa: CAWSGQLYGEQYF

d_call: -
v_call: TRBV18
j_call: TRBJ1-2
clone_size: -
cdr3_nt: TGTGCCAGCTCACTACCGGGGGGGAATGGCTACACCTTC
cdr3_aa: CASSLPGGNGYTF

d_call: -
v_call: TRBV10-3
j_call: TRBJ2-3
clone_size: -
cdr3_nt: TGTGCCATCAGTGGGGGCAGGGGAACAGATACGCAGTATTTT
cdr3_aa: CAISGGRGTDTQYF

d_call: -
v_call: TRBV12-3/TRBV12-4
j_call: TRBJ1-2
clone_size: -
cdr3_nt: TGTGCCAGCAGGAAAGGGTTGAACTATGGCTACACCTTC
cdr3_aa: CASRKGLNYGYTF

d_call: TRBD1
v_call: TRBV4-2
j_call: TRBJ1-1
clone_size: -
cdr3_nt: TGTGCCAGCAGCCCCGGACAGGGCGACACTGAAGCTTTCTTT
cdr3_aa: CASSPGQGDTEAFF

d_call: TRBD1
v_call: TRBV14
j_call: TRBJ1-1
clone_size: -
cdr3_nt: TGTGCCAGCAGCCAATGGGGACAGGGAATCACTGAAGCTTTCTTT
cdr3_aa: CASSQWGQGITEAFF

d_call: -
v_call: TRBV5-4
j_call: TRBJ2-3
clone_size: -
cdr3_nt: TGTGCCAGCAGCTTGACGTGGGGGGGCACAGATACGCAGTATTTT
cdr3_aa: CASSLTWGGTDTQYF

d_call: -
v_call: TRBV6-5
j_call: TRBJ2-1
clone_size: -
cdr3_nt: TGTGCCAGCAGTTTGAGGGGTCCCTACAATGAGCAGTTCTTC
cdr3_aa: CASSLRGPYNEQFF

d_call: -
v_call: TRBV6-5
j_call: TRBJ1-4
clone_size: -
cdr3_nt: TGTGCCAGCAGCCCCGCCATTACAACTAATGAAAAACTGTTTTTT
cdr3_aa: CASSPAITTNEKLFF

d_call: -
v_call: TRBV5-1
j_call: TRBJ2-5
clone_size: -
cdr3_nt: TGCGCCAGCAGCTTGGCCTCGTGGGGGATGGAGACCCAGTACTTC
cdr3_aa: CASSLASWGMETQYF

d_call: TRBD1
v_call: TRBV2
j_call: TRBJ1-2
clone_size: -
cdr3_nt: TGTGCCAGCAGTGAATGGGCAGGGGGTAATGGCTACACCTTC
cdr3_aa: CASSEWAGGNGYTF

d_call: -
v_call: TRBV30
j_call: TRBJ1-3
clone_size: -
cdr3_nt: TGTGCCTGGAGTGGGACATACTCTGGAAACACCATATATTTT
cdr3_aa: CAWSGTYSGNTIYF

d_call: TRBD1
v_call: TRBV6-2/TRBV6-3
j_call: TRBJ2-5
clone_size: -
cdr3_nt: TGTGCCAGCAGTTACTCGCCAGGGGGCTGGGGGACCCAGTACTTC
cdr3_aa: CASSYSPGGWGTQYF

d_call: TRBD2
v_call: TRBV2
j_call: TRBJ2-1
clone_size: -
cdr3_nt: TGTGCCGCTCGGCGGGAGCTCTACAATGAGCAGTTCTTC
cdr3_aa: CAARRELYNEQFF

d_call: -
v_call: TRBV27
j_call: TRBJ1-2
clone_size: few
cdr3_nt: TGTGCCAGCAGTTTTACCTCGGCGGGGAACTATGGCTACACCTTC
cdr3_aa: CASSFTSAGNYGYTF

d_call: -
v_call: TRBV12-3/TRBV12-4
j_call: TRBJ2-1
clone_size: once
cdr3_nt: TGTGCCAGCAGTTTTGGGAACAATGAGCAGTTCTTC
cdr3_aa: CASSFGNNEQFF

d_call: TRBD2
v_call: TRBV13
j_call: TRBJ2-7
clone_size: -
cdr3_nt: TGTGCCAGCAGCGCCAGACTAGCGAACTACGAGCAGTACTTC
cdr3_aa: CASSARLANYEQYF

d_call: TRBD1
v_call: TRBV18
j_call: TRBJ2-5
clone_size: few
cdr3_nt: TGTGCCAGCTCACCGGGGACAGCTCAAGAGACCCAGTACTTC
cdr3_aa: CASSPGTAQETQYF

d_call: TRBD2
v_call: TRBV27
j_call: TRBJ2-1
clone_size: -
cdr3_nt: TGTGCCAGCAGTCGAGCGGGAGAACCCTACAATGAGCAGTTCTTC
cdr3_aa: CASSRAGEPYNEQFF

d_call: -
v_call: TRBV21-1
j_call: TRBJ2-1
clone_size: -
cdr3_nt: TGTGCCAGCAGCCCCTTAACTAGCGGAAGCTCCTACAATGAGCAGTTCTTC
cdr3_aa: CASSPLTSGSSYNEQFF

d_call: -
v_call: TRBV4-3
j_call: TRBJ2-1
clone_size: -
cdr3_nt: TGCGCCAGCAGCCTAAAGAGCAGTTACTCCTACAATGAGCAGTTCTTC
cdr3_aa: CASSLKSSYSYNEQFF

d_call: -
v_call: TRBV4-3
j_call: TRBJ1-2
clone_size: -
cdr3_nt: TGCGCCAGCAGCCAAGGTCAGGGGTATGGCTACACCTTC
cdr3_aa: CASSQGQGYGYTF

d_call: -
v_call: TRBV7-7
j_call: TRBJ2-5
clone_size: once
cdr3_nt: TGTGCCAGCAGCTGGGACCCCGCCGCGACCCAGTACTTC
cdr3_aa: CASSWDPAATQYF

d_call: -
v_call: TRBV28
j_call: TRBJ1-4
clone_size: -
cdr3_nt: TGTGCCAGCAGTTTAGTTAAGGTTAATGAAAAACTGTTTTTT
cdr3_aa: CASSLVKVNEKLFF

d_call: TRBD1
v_call: TRBV11-2
j_call: TRBJ1-4
clone_size: -
cdr3_nt: TGTGCCAGCAGCCAGGGGGCACAGGGGTGGGAAAAACTGTTTTTT
cdr3_aa: CASSQGAQGWEKLFF

d_call: TRBD2
v_call: TRBV5-1
j_call: TRBJ2-1
clone_size: -
cdr3_nt: TGCGCCAGCAGCGACGCCGGGACTAGCGGCAATGAGCAGTTCTTC
cdr3_aa: CASSDAGTSGNEQFF

d_call: TRBD2
v_call: TRBV6-6
j_call: TRBJ2-7
clone_size: -
cdr3_nt: TGTGCCAGCAGTCCCGGGACTAGCGGACTCTACGAGCAGTACTTC
cdr3_aa: CASSPGTSGLYEQYF

d_call: -
v_call: TRBV7-2
j_call: TRBJ1-3
clone_size: -
cdr3_nt: TGTGCCAGCAGCTTAGGCAACACCATATATTTT
cdr3_aa: CASSLGNTIYF

d_call: -
v_call: TRBV7-2
j_call: TRBJ1-6
clone_size: -
cdr3_nt: TGTGCCAGCAGCTTATTATGGACAGCAGTCTATAATTCACCCCTCCACTTT
cdr3_aa: CASSLLWTAVYNSPLHF

d_call: -
v_call: TRBV7-8
j_call: TRBJ2-5
clone_size: -
cdr3_nt: TGTGCCAGCAGCTCCGTACAACTTAGCGGCCAAGAGACCCAGTACTTC
cdr3_aa: CASSSVQLSGQETQYF

d_call: TRBD2
v_call: TRBV7-6
j_call: TRBJ2-3
clone_size: -
cdr3_nt: TGTGCCAGCAGCCCCGGGGAGCGGGGGGGCGGTACGCAGTATTTT
cdr3_aa: CASSPGERGGGTQYF

d_call: -
v_call: TRBV11-2
j_call: TRBJ1-6
clone_size: -
cdr3_nt: TGTGCCAGCAGCTCCCGAGGAACGATTAGCTCCTATAATTCACCCCTCCACTTT
cdr3_aa: CASSSRGTISSYNSPLHF

d_call: -
v_call: TRBV24-1
j_call: TRBJ1-1
clone_size: -
cdr3_nt: TGTGCCACCAGACCCCCGGGTCCGAACACTGAAGCTTTCTTT
cdr3_aa: CATRPPGPNTEAFF

d_call: TRBD1
v_call: TRBV24-1
j_call: TRBJ1-2
clone_size: -
cdr3_nt: TGTGCCACCAGTGAAAATCAAGGACAGGGAAACTATGGCTACACCTTC
cdr3_aa: CATSENQGQGNYGYTF

d_call: -
v_call: TRBV7-2
j_call: TRBJ1-1
clone_size: -
cdr3_nt: TGTGCCAGCAGCCAGCGGTCCAAGGCTGAAGCTTTCTTT
cdr3_aa: CASSQRSKAEAFF

d_call: TRBD2
v_call: TRBV7-7
j_call: TRBJ2-1
clone_size: -
cdr3_nt: TGTGCTAGCAGTCCGGGACTAGCGGGAGTAGGGGAGCAGTTCTTC
cdr3_aa: CASSPGLAGVGEQFF

d_call: -
v_call: TRBV7-2
j_call: TRBJ1-6
clone_size: -
cdr3_nt: TGTGCCAGCACCCAGGGACGCAATTCACCCCTCCACTTT
cdr3_aa: CASTQGRNSPLHF

d_call: -
v_call: TRBV27
j_call: TRBJ2-1
clone_size: -
cdr3_nt: TGTGCCAGCAGTTTAGGGCCAGGCGCAGGGTACAATGAGCAGTTCTTC
cdr3_aa: CASSLGPGAGYNEQFF

d_call: -
v_call: TRBV3-1/TRBV3-2
j_call: TRBJ2-2
clone_size: few
cdr3_nt: TGTGCCAGCAGCACCCCGACAGCCGGGGAGCTGTTTTTT
cdr3_aa: CASSTPTAGELFF

d_call: -
v_call: TRBV5-6
j_call: TRBJ1-5
clone_size: -
cdr3_nt: TGTGCCAGCAGCTTGTCAGGGGCCGGTCAGCCCCAGCATTTT
cdr3_aa: CASSLSGAGQPQHF

d_call: -
v_call: TRBV6-6
j_call: TRBJ1-2
clone_size: -
cdr3_nt: TGTGCCAGCAGTTACTCAGGTTTTGACTACACCTTC
cdr3_aa: CASSYSGFDYTF

d_call: TRBD2
v_call: TRBV5-1
j_call: TRBJ2-1
clone_size: once
cdr3_nt: TGCGCCAGCAGCTTACCCCGGGGGGGCACATCAAATGAGCAGTTCTTC
cdr3_aa: CASSLPRGGTSNEQFF

d_call: -
v_call: TRBV7-2
j_call: TRBJ1-1
clone_size: -
cdr3_nt: TGTGCCAGCAGCATTACAAGGGACACTGAAGCTTTCTTT
cdr3_aa: CASSITRDTEAFF

d_call: -
v_call: TRBV9
j_call: TRBJ2-2
clone_size: -
cdr3_nt: TGTGCCAGCAGCCCGGTTGCCAGGGACACCGGGGAGCTGTTTTTT
cdr3_aa: CASSPVARDTGELFF

d_call: -
v_call: TRBV9
j_call: TRBJ2-1
clone_size: -
cdr3_nt: TGTGCCAGCAGCGTCGGACAGTCGTCCTACAATGAGCAGTTCTTC
cdr3_aa: CASSVGQSSYNEQFF